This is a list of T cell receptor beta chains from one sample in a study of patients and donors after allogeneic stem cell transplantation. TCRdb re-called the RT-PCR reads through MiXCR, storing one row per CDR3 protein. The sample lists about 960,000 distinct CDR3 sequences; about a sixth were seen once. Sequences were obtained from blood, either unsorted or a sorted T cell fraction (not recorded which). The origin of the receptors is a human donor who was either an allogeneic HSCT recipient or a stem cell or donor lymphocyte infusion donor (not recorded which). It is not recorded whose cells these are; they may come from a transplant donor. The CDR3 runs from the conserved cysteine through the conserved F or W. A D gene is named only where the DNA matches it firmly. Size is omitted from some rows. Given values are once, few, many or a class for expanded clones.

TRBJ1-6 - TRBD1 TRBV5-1 CASTPWTGANSPLHF TGCGCCAGCACCCCCTGGACAGGGGCTAATTCACCCCTCCACTTT
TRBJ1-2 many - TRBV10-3 CAISESKHYGYTF TGTGCCATCAGTGAGTCGAAACACTATGGCTACACCTTC
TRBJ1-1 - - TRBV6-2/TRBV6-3 CASTYGGLNTEAFF TGTGCCAGCACCTATGGAGGACTGAACACTGAAGCTTTCTTT
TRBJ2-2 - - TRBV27 CASSWGTGTGELFF TGTGCCAGCAGTTGGGGGACGGGCACCGGGGAGCTGTTTTTT
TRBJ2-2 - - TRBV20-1 CSARVIQGNTGELFF TGCAGTGCTAGAGTAATACAGGGGAACACCGGGGAGCTGTTTTTT
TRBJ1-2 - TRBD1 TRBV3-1 CASSQEVQGYGYTF TGTGCCAGCAGCCAAGAAGTACAGGGGTATGGCTACACCTTC
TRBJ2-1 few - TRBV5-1 CASSLVPADIYNEQFF TGCGCCAGCAGCTTGGTCCCAGCGGATATCTACAATGAGCAGTTCTTC
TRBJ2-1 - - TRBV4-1 CASSQVGGRKGEQFF TGCGCCAGCAGCCAGGTGGGGGGCCGAAAAGGTGAGCAGTTCTTC
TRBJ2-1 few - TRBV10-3 CAITQGDNEQFF TGTGCCATCACCCAGGGAGACAATGAGCAGTTCTTC
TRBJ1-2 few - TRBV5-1 CASSAPGSCDGYTF TGCGCCAGCAGCGCCCCGGGGAGTTGTGATGGCTACACCTTC
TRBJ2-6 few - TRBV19 CASRAGGELGGANVLTF TGTGCCAGTAGGGCCGGGGGTGAATTAGGTGGGGCCAACGTCCTGACTTTC
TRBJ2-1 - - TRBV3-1 CASSRTPWAEQFF TGTGCCAGCAGCCGGACCCCATGGGCTGAGCAGTTCTTC
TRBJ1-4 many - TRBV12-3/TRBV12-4 CASSLEPGEKLFF TGTGCCAGCAGTTTAGAACCCGGTGAAAAACTGTTTTTT
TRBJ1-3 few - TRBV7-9 CASSHDTSGNTIYF TGTGCCAGCAGCCACGACACCTCTGGAAACACCATATATTTT
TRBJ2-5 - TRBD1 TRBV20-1 CSARGSQGAAETQYF TGCAGTGCTAGAGGATCACAGGGGGCGGCAGAGACCCAGTACTTC
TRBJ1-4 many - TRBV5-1 CASSLEGRQGEKLFF TGCGCCAGCAGCTTGGAAGGACGGCAGGGTGAAAAACTGTTTTTT
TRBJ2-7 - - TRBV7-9 CASSLALRYEQYF TGTGCCAGCAGCTTAGCACTCAGATACGAGCAGTACTTC
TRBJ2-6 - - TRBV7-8 CASSSRDSAGANVLTF TGTGCCAGCAGCTCGCGAGACAGTGCTGGGGCCAACGTCCTGACTTTC
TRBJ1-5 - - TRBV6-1 CASSETGGDQPQHF TGTGCCAGCAGTGAGACAGGTGGGGATCAGCCCCAGCATTTT
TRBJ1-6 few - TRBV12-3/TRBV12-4 CASSHSSYNSPLHF TGTGCCAGCAGTCATAGCTCCTATAATTCACCCCTCCACTTT
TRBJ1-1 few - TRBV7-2 CASSSGLLTEAFF TGTGCCAGCAGCTCTGGACTGTTGACTGAAGCTTTCTTT
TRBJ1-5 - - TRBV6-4 CASIGKGYSNQPQHF TGTGCCAGCATCGGTAAAGGCTATAGCAATCAGCCCCAGCATTTT
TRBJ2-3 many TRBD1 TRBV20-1 CSARDRVTDTQYF TGCAGTGCGCGGGACAGGGTAACAGATACGCAGTATTTT
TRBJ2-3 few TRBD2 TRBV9 CASSVGGADDTQYF TGTGCCAGCAGCGTCGGGGGGGCCGATGATACGCAGTATTTT
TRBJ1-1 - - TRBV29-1 CSVVIGSLTEAFF TGCAGCGTTGTAATCGGCAGCCTCACTGAAGCTTTCTTT
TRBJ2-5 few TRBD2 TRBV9 CASSVGRLAGYQETQYF TGTGCCAGCAGCGTTGGGAGACTAGCGGGGTACCAAGAGACCCAGTACTTC
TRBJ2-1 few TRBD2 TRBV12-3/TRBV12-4 CASSFGTSGRIRYNEQFF TGTGCCAGCAGCTTCGGGACTAGCGGGAGAATAAGGTACAATGAGCAGTTCTTC
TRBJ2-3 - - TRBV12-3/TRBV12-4 CASSFYGRDTDTQYF TGTGCCAGCAGTTTCTATGGCAGGGACACAGATACGCAGTATTTT
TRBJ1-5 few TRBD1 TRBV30 CAWSFGQGANSNQPQHF TGTGCCTGGAGTTTCGGTCAGGGGGCTAATAGCAATCAGCCCCAGCATTTT
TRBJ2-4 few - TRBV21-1 CASSKQPGQGERGSKNIQYF TGTGCCAGCAGCAAACAACCGGGACAGGGGGAAAGAGGATCCAAAAACATTCAGTACTTC
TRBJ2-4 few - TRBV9 CASSVGANKNIQYF TGTGCCAGCAGCGTAGGGGCCAACAAAAACATTCAGTACTTC
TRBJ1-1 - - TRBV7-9 CASSRQAGTNTEAFF TGTGCCAGCAGCCGACAGGCAGGGACGAACACTGAAGCTTTCTTT
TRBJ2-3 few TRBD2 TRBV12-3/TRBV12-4 CASSGGRVYTDTQYF TGTGCCAGCAGTGGCGGGAGGGTCTACACAGATACGCAGTATTTT
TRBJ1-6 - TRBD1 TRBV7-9 CASSVTGGDSPLHF TGTGCCAGCAGCGTAACAGGGGGAGATTCACCCCTCCACTTT
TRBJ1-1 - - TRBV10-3 CAISRDKSTEAFF TGTGCCATCAGCCGGGACAAATCCACTGAAGCTTTCTTT
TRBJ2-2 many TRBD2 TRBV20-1 CSARGLAGERSGSGELFF TGCAGTGCTAGAGGGCTAGCGGGAGAACGGTCCGGCTCCGGGGAGCTGTTTTTT
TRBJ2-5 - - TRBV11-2 CASSLSAGRGQETQYF TGTGCCAGCAGCTTAAGTGCGGGACGGGGACAAGAGACCCAGTACTTC
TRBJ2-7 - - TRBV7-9 CASSLHPWQGGYEQYF TGTGCCAGCAGCTTACACCCCTGGCAGGGAGGCTACGAGCAGTACTTC
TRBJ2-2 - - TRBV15 CATSRDSRVFRAEELFF TGTGCCACCAGCAGAGATTCAAGAGTGTTTAGGGCCGAGGAGCTGTTTTTT
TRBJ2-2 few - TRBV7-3 CASSSLPGLRNTGELFF TGTGCCAGCAGCTCCCTCCCGGGACTGCGGAACACCGGGGAGCTGTTTTTT
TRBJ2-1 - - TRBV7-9 CASSLYLGGNEQFF TGTGCCAGCAGCTTATACCTAGGTGGCAATGAGCAGTTCTTC